This passage covers 16 T cell receptor beta chains from one sample sequenced in a study of early T cells in non-severe SARS-CoV-2 infection. Each CDR3 protein is one row after TCRdb ran MiXCR on the 5' RACE reads. The profile shows about 67,000 distinct CDR3 sequences, 9% to 10% of them singletons. Sequencing was performed on whole blood, taken at baseline. Receptor source: an adult who was a healthcare worker with PCR-confirmed SARS-CoV-2 infection or an uninfected control (not recorded which).

CDR3 DNA sequence: TGTGCCAGCAGTTACCCTAGCGGGAGTGTGAGGCGCAATGAGCAGTTCTTC. It encodes CASSYPSGSVRRNEQFF. The V gene is TRBV6-5, the J gene TRBJ2-1, with 10 nucleotides matching TRBD2. V shed 2 bases, J shed 6 bases, and the junction held 10 bases outside the gene matches. This CDR3 spans 17 amino acids. Germline loops: CDR1 MNHEY, CDR2 SVGAGI.

At least ten counts were recorded for this clonotype. This sequence joins TRBV28 and TRBJ2-7; 12 bases are a match to TRBD2. J lost 7 bases, V lost 3 bases, and 7 bases had no gene match. Germline V gene sequence: CDR1 MDHEN, CDR2 SYDVKM. The CDR3 sequence is 15 residues long. The CDR3: CASSLWASGRGEQYF. CDR3 DNA sequence: TGTGCCAGCAGTTTGTGGGCTAGCGGGAGGGGTGAGCAGTACTTC.

This clonotype was seen many times. The rearrangement links TRBV7-8 to TRBJ2-6; 7 nucleotides line up with TRBD2. After removal of 8 bases from V and 2 bases from J, the junction contained 6 bases not matched to a gene. The CDR3 is 15 amino acids. Germline CDR1 SGHVS, CDR2 FQNEAQ. The CDR3 sequence is CASSGRRAGANVLTF. The CDR3 DNA sequence: TGTGCCAGCTCCGGGAGGAGAGCTGGGGCCAACGTCCTGACTTTC.

This clonotype was counted at least ten times. The V call is TRBV12-3 or TRBV12-4, the J call TRBJ2-1; 10 bases agree with TRBD1. The CDR3 runs 17 residues. J lost 0 bases, V lost 5 bases, and 7 bases had no gene match. DNA of the CDR3: TGTGCCAGCAGTCTCCGACAGGGGGCAAGCTCCTACAATGAGCAGTTCTTC. Amino acids: CASSLRQGASSYNEQFF.

This clonotype was recorded many times. The V call is TRBV12-3 or TRBV12-4, the J call TRBJ2-3, with D unresolved. The CDR3 is made up of 15 amino acids. Between the trimmed V and J ends, which lost 3 bases and 2 bases, there was a span of 12 bases. For the CDR3, the DNA is TGTGCCAGCAGTTTGGGCGCAACTTTCACAGATACGCAGTATTTT. The encoded protein is CASSLGATFTDTQYF.

The J gene is TRBJ2-7, the V gene TRBV6-2 or TRBV6-3; 7 bases match TRBD1. The CDR3 is 11 residues long. V shed 6 bases and J 12 bases; nucleotides not matched to a gene: 8. Germline-derived CDR1 and CDR2 are MNHEY and SVGEGT. In DNA, the CDR3 is TGTGCCAGCAGAAGGGACAGTATCGTGTACTTC. Its translation is CASRRDSIVYF.

There are many counts of this clonotype. This sequence joins TRBV7-2 and TRBJ2-4; D possibly corresponds to TRBD2 (5 bases). The CDR3 is 19 amino acids. Germline loops: CDR1 SGHTA, CDR2 FQGNSA. V gave up 1 base and J gave up 9 bases, with 28 bases separating them. The CDR3 nucleotides are TGTGCCAGCAGCTTAGGGGATGTTGGGCTCCTTGCTTCGAGGGCCATTCAGTACTTC. This gives the protein CASSLGDVGLLASRAIQYF. The whole variable domain, remainder taken from reference TRBV7-2 and TRBJ2-4, is GAGVSQSPSNKVTEKGKDVELRCDPISGHTALYWYRQSLGQGLEFLIYFQGNSAPDKSGLPSDRFSAERTGGSVSTLTIQRTQQEDSAVYLCASSLGDVGLLASRAIQYFGAGTRLSVL.

This clonotype was seen repeatedly, ten times or more. The chain employs TRBV28 and TRBJ2-3, with TRBD1 identical over 8 bases. The CDR3 sequence is 14 residues long. Losses at the gene ends were 4 bases for V and 1 base for J; bases not matched to a gene: 1. Per germline, CDR1 MDHEN and CDR2 SYDVKM. The CDR3 here is CASSSGQGTDTQYF. Here the CDR3 DNA reads TGTGCCAGCAGTTCGGGACAGGGCACAGATACGCAGTATTTT.

V is TRBV5-1 and J is TRBJ2-3; D is unresolved. V gave up 2 bases and J gave up 2 bases, with 6 bases separating them. The CDR3 length is 13 residues. CDR1 SGHRS and CDR2 YFSETQ come from the germline V gene. This chain's CDR3 is CASSFLITDTQYF. Written as DNA, the CDR3 is TGCGCCAGCAGCTTCTTGATCACAGATACGCAGTATTTT.

Of note for this clonotype: Germline is not matched at one junction end, which may reflect a read error. This chain joins TRBV2 and TRBJ1-2; D is undetermined. This CDR3 spans 13 amino acids. Germline CDR1 and CDR2: SNHLY and FYNNEI. CDR3 sequence: CASNEALSYGYTF. The DNA of the CDR3 is TGTGCCAGCAATGAAGCGCTGTCGTATGGCTACACCTTC.

Notes on this clonotype: A single base separates this from a much larger clone, so it may be a read error. The rearrangement joins TRBV6-1 to TRBJ1-1; unclear D gene. Germline V gives CDR1 MNHNS, CDR2 SASEGT. The CDR3 contains 14 residues. CDR3 loop: CANSERLVNTEAFF. The CDR3 coding sequence is TGTGCCAACAGTGAACGGCTAGTTAACACTGAAGCTTTCTTT.

This clonotype was counted ten times or more. V is TRBV6-1 and J is TRBJ1-1; a weak D match, TRBD1 (6 bases). The V gene's germline CDR1 is MNHNS and CDR2 SASEGT. V lost 5 bases and J lost 6, with 13 bases in between. The CDR3 spans 13 residues. The CDR3 loop is CASSSTGLAEAFF. The CDR3 DNA reads TGTGCCAGCAGTTCCACAGGGTTGGCTGAAGCTTTCTTT.

This clonotype was detected many times. The V call is TRBV28, the J call TRBJ2-1; 11 nucleotides align to TRBD2. Germline V gene lookup returns CDR1 MDHEN and CDR2 SYDVKM. The CDR3 sequence is 16 residues long. J gave up 6 bases and V 7 bases, and 11 bases lay outside the gene matches. This chain's CDR3 is CASNLITSGSPNEQFF. The CDR3 DNA reads TGTGCCAGCAATCTTATTACTAGCGGGAGCCCCAATGAGCAGTTCTTC.

This clonotype was counted ten times or more. The gene calls are TRBV28 and TRBJ2-3; 7 nucleotides line up with TRBD1. In germline, CDR1 is MDHEN, CDR2 SYDVKM. The CDR3 is 14 amino acids. J was trimmed by 3 bases and V by 4 bases; bases with no gene match: 4. DNA of the CDR3: TGTGCCAGCAGTTATCCGACAGGGACAGATACGCAGTATTTT. Translation gives CASSYPTGTDTQYF.

The chain has TRBV14 and TRBJ2-7; weak D call: TRBD1 (6 bases). The germline CDR1 and CDR2 sequences are SGHDN and FVKESK. Trimming stripped 1 base from V and 3 bases from J, with 13 bases between. There are 15 residues in the CDR3. CDR3 sequence: CASSQGDTSFYEQYF. The DNA for the CDR3 is TGTGCCAGCAGCCAAGGGGACACCTCCTTCTACGAGCAGTACTTC.

This clonotype was seen ten or more times. The chain links TRBV6-1 to TRBJ2-7, with 8 bases aligning to TRBD2. V gave up 4 bases and J gave up 0 bases; unmatched junction bases: 5. CDR3 length: 15 amino acids. Germline values: CDR1 MNHNS, CDR2 SASEGT. The CDR3 DNA follows: TGTGCCAGCAGTGGAACTAGCGGTAGCTCCTACGAGCAGTACTTC. Translation gives CASSGTSGSSYEQYF.